The 14 T cell receptor beta chains below come from one sample, sequenced in a study of T cells in Graves' hyperthyroidism and ophthalmopathy. Amplification yielded TCR beta CDR3 regions, with RNA transcripts as the source. First-round RT-PCR of the TCR CDR3 relied on the HTBI primer set. TCRdb reanalysed the multiplex PCR reads using MiXCR and keeps one entry per CDR3 protein. The table lists approximately 400,000 distinct CDR3 sequences, about 15% of them singletons. What was sequenced was blood. The receptors were gathered from a woman aged 18 to 35 with Graves' hyperthyroidism.

Many counts were recorded for this clonotype. The chain carries TRBV20-1 and TRBJ2-7, with D perhaps matching TRBD2 (7 bases). From germline, CDR1 is DFQATT and CDR2 SNEGSKA (reference sequence). V was trimmed by 5 bases and J by 0 bases, leaving 14 bases between them. There are 14 residues in the CDR3. The CDR3 DNA reads TGCAGTGCTGGGGGCGGGGGAGGCTCCTACGAGCAGTACTTC. It translates to CSAGGGGGSYEQYF.

V is TRBV29-1 and J is TRBJ1-2, with 8 bases that match TRBD1. With 5 bases clipped from V and 1 base from J, the junction kept 6 bases outside the gene matches. Germline assignment: CDR1 SQVTM and CDR2 ANQGSEA. This CDR3 region has 14 residues. The CDR3 loop is CSVRTGRNNYGYTF. CDR3 DNA: TGCAGCGTTCGGACAGGGCGGAATAACTATGGCTACACCTTC.

This clonotype occurred many times. This rearrangement joins TRBV5-6 to TRBJ2-1; TRBD2 might be the D (6 bases). Trimming took off 3 bases at V and 7 bases at J, with 17 bases between the two ends. The length of the CDR3 is 15 residues. Germline V CDR1 and CDR2: SGHDT, YYEEEE. The CDR3 bases are TGTGCCAGCAGCTCCTACCGGGGGAGAAAAAATGAGCAGTTCTTC. Translation gives CASSSYRGRKNEQFF.

Worth noting for this clonotype: Given a much more abundant clone one base away, this may be a read error. This sequence joins TRBV4-2 and TRBJ2-5, with 9 bases that match TRBD2. This CDR3 comprises 17 residues. V shed 1 base and J 2 bases; nucleotides not matched to a gene: 8. Germline V gene lookup returns CDR1 LGHNA and CDR2 YNFKEQ. CDR3 in DNA: TGTGCCAGCAGCCAAGGGGCTAGCGGGGACCTGCAAGAGACCCAGTACTTC. This encodes CASSQGASGDLQETQYF.

This clonotype was picked up many times. This sequence joins TRBV29-1 and TRBJ2-5; maybe TRBD1 (6 bases). The CDR3 runs 12 residues. CDR1 is SQVTM and CDR2 is ANQGSEA in the germline V gene. Trimming removed 4 bases from V and 2 bases from J, with 8 bases in between. The CDR3 DNA is TGCAGCGTTGGAGACAGGCAAGAGACCCAGTACTTC. It specifies CSVGDRQETQYF.

The sample holds many counts of this clonotype. The chain is built from TRBV11-2 and TRBJ2-7; 8 positions match TRBD2. The junction had 7 bases not matched to a gene; V was cut back by 5 bases and J by 1 base. The germline V gene has CDR1 SGHAT and CDR2 FQNNGV. This CDR3 contains 15 residues. In DNA, the CDR3 is TGTGCCAGCAGCCCGTCACTAGCGGCTTCCTACGAGCAGTACTTC. This gives the protein CASSPSLAASYEQYF.

This chain connects TRBV28 to TRBJ2-3; TRBD2 agrees at 12 bases. The junction had 21 bases not matched to a gene; V was cut back by 2 bases and J by 3 bases. Germline assignment: CDR1 MDHEN and CDR2 SYDVKM. The CDR3 totals 22 residues. The CDR3 loop reads CASSLGTGELASGRAWTDTQYF. The DNA for the CDR3 is TGTGCCAGCAGTTTAGGGACAGGGGAATTGGCTAGCGGGAGGGCCTGGACAGATACGCAGTATTTT.

V and J are TRBV10-2 and TRBJ2-7; 7 nucleotides agree with TRBD1. With 6 bases clipped from V and 0 bases from J, the junction kept 5 bases outside the gene matches. Germline CDR1 and CDR2: WSHSY and SAAADI. The CDR3 loop spans 14 amino acids. Written as DNA, the CDR3 is TGCGCCAGCAGCATACAGGGGAGCTCCTACGAGCAGTACTTC. It yields the protein CASSIQGSSYEQYF.

The CDR3 DNA reads as TGTGCCAGCAGCTTGGGGCTGGACTTCCTTGGCGACGAGCAGTACTTC. It specifies CASSLGLDFLGDEQYF. J is TRBJ2-7 and V is TRBV5-6; D is possibly TRBD2 (5 bases). The CDR3 totals 16 residues. The V and J ends lost 0 bases and 5 bases respectively, with 18 bases between them. Germline assignment: CDR1 SGHDT and CDR2 YYEEEE.

This clonotype was counted between two and nine times. The chain is built from TRBV19 and TRBJ1-2, with no clear D. The germline V gene encodes CDR1 LNHDA and CDR2 SQIVND (reference sequence). The length of the CDR3 is 18 residues. Trimming stripped 7 bases from V and 2 bases from J, with 26 bases between. The CDR3 nucleotides are TGTGCCAGTACCCACCGTCGGCAGGCCCAATCACGAAACTATGGCTACACCTTC. This codes for CASTHRRQAQSRNYGYTF.

The rearrangement links TRBV27 to TRBJ2-4; 7 bases fit TRBD2. In germline, CDR1 is MNHEY, CDR2 SMNVEV (reference sequence). Trimming removed 6 bases from V and 0 bases from J; junction bases left unmatched: 14. The CDR3 runs 18 residues. The CDR3 spells CASSTGTGRELAKNIQYF. CDR3 coding DNA: TGTGCCAGCAGCACCGGGACGGGGCGGGAGTTAGCCAAAAACATTCAGTACTTC.

This clonotype has a count of ten or more. V and J are TRBV20-1 and TRBJ2-1; no reliable D call. The CDR3 has 13 residues. The ends were cut back, 6 bases at V and 4 bases at J, with 13 bases in the middle. The V gene's germline CDR1 is DFQATT and CDR2 SNEGSKA (reference sequence). The CDR3 DNA sequence: TGCAGTGCCGTCGGCCCCCTATACAATGAGCAGTTCTTC. It codes for CSAVGPLYNEQFF.

To note about this clonotype: A much larger clone is a single base away; this may be a read error. This chain connects TRBV10-3 to TRBJ1-4; D may be TRBD1 (5 bases). The CDR3 contains 14 residues. Germline CDR1 reads ENHRY; CDR2 reads SYGVKD. V shed 5 bases and J shed 7 bases, with 14 bases lying between them. The CDR3 bases are TGTGCCATCAGTTATGGGGGAGGAGGTGAAAAACTGTTTTTT. Translating it yields CAISYGGGGEKLFF.

This clonotype was counted a few times. The chain joins TRBV20-1 to TRBJ1-2; maybe TRBD1 (5 bases). V lost 0 bases, J lost 7 bases, and 15 bases lay in between. The V gene's germline CDR1 is DFQATT and CDR2 SNEGSKA (reference sequence). The CDR3 runs to 14 residues. In DNA, the CDR3 is TGCAGTGCTAGAGAATTTAAGGGGTCGGGTGGCTACACCTTC. Protein: CSAREFKGSGGYTF.